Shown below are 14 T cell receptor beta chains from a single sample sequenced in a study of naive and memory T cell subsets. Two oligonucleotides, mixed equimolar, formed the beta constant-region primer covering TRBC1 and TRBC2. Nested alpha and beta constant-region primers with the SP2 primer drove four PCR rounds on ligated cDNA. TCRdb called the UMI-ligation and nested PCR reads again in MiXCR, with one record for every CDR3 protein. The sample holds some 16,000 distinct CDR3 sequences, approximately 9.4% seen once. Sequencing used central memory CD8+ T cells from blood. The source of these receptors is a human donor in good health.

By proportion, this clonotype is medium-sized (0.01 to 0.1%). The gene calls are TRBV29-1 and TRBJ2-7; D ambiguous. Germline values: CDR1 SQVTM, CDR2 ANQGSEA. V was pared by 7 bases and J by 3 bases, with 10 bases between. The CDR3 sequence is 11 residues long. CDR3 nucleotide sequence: TGCAGCGCTGGGCCAGACTACGAGCAGTACTTC. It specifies CSAGPDYEQYF.

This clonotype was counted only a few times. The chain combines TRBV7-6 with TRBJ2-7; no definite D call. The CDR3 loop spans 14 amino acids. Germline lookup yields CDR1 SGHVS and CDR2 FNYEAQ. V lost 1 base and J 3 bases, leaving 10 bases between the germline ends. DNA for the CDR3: TGTGCCAGCAGCTTAGGTTCAGGCGACTACGAGCAGTACTTC. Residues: CASSLGSGDYEQYF.

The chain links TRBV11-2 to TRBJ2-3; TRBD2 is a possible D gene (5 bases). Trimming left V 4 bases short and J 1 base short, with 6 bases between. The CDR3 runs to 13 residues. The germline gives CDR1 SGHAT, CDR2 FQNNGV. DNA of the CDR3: TGTGCCAGCAGCTCCGGGGGCACAGATACGCAGTATTTT. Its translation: CASSSGGTDTQYF.

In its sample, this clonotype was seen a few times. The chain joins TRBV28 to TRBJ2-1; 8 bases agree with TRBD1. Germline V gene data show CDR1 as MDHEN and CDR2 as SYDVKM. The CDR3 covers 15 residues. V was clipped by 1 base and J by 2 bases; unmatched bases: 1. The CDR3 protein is CASSLYRGTYNEQFF. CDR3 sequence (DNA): TGTGCCAGCAGTTTATACAGGGGGACCTACAATGAGCAGTTCTTC.

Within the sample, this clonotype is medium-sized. Written as DNA, the CDR3 is TGCGCCAGCAGCCAAGGACAGGACGCCAGTGAAAAACTGTTTTTT. Residues: CASSQGQDASEKLFF. The genes are TRBV4-3 and TRBJ1-4, with D possibly matching TRBD1 (6 bases). Germline CDR1 is LGHNA and CDR2 is YSLEER. CDR3 length: 15 amino acids. Trimming removed 1 base from V and 7 bases from J, with 13 bases in between.

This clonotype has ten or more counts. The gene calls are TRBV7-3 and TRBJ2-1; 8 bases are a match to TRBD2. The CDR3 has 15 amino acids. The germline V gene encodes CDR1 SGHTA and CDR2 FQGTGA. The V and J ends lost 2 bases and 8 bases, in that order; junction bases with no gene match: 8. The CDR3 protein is CASSLAGGDGDEQFF. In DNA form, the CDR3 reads TGTGCCAGCAGCTTAGCGGGAGGTGATGGAGATGAGCAGTTCTTC.

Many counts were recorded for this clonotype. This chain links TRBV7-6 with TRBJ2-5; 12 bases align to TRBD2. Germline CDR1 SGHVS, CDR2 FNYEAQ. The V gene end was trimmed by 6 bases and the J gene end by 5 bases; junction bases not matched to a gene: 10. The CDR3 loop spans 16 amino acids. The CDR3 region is CASRPLAGGPMETQYF. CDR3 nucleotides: TGTGCCAGCAGACCTCTAGCGGGAGGGCCAATGGAGACCCAGTACTTC.

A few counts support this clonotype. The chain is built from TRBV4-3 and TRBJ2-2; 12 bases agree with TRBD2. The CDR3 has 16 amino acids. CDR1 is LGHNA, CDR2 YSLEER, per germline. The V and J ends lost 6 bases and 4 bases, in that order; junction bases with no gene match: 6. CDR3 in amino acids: CASRASGRARTGELFF. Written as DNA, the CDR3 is TGCGCCAGCAGGGCTAGCGGGAGGGCCCGCACCGGGGAGCTGTTTTTT.

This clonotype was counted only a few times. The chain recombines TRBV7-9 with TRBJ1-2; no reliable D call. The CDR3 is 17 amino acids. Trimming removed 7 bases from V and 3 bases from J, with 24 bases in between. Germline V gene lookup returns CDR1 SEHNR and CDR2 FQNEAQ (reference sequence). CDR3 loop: CASMASGAGPSDYGYTF. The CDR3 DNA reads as TGTGCCAGCATGGCCTCGGGAGCAGGCCCCTCGGACTATGGCTACACCTTC.

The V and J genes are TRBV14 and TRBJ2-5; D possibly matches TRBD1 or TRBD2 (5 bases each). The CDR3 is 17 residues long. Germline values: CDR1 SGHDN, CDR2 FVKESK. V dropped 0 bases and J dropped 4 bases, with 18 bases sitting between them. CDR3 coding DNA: TGTGCCAGCAGCCAAGAAGCGTCAGGGCCGACTACAGAGACCCAGTACTTC. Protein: CASSQEASGPTTETQYF.

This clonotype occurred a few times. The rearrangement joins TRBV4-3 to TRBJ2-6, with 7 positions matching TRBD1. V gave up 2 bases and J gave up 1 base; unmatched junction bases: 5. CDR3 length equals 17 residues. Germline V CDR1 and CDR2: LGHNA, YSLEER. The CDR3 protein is CASSQSEQGSGANVLTF. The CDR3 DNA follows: TGCGCCAGCAGCCAATCTGAACAGGGGTCTGGGGCCAACGTCCTGACTTTC.

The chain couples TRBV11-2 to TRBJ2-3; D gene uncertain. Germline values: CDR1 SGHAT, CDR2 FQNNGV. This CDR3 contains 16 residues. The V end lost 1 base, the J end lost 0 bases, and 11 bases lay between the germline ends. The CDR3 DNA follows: TGTGCCAGCAGCTTAGGGCAGCCGGGTAGCACAGATACGCAGTATTTT. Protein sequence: CASSLGQPGSTDTQYF.

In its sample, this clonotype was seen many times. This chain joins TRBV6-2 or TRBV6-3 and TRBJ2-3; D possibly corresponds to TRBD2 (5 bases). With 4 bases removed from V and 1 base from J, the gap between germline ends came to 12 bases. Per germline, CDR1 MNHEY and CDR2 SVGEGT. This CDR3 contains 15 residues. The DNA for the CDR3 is TGTGCCAGCAGTTTACCCGGGGATCGCACAGATACGCAGTATTTT. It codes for CASSLPGDRTDTQYF.

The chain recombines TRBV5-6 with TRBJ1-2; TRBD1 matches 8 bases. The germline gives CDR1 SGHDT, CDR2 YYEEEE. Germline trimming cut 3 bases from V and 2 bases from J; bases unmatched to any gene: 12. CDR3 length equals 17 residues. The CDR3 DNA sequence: TGTGCCAGCAGCTCGGACAGGGCTTCACTTTTCAACTATGGCTACACCTTC. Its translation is CASSSDRASLFNYGYTF.